This TCR beta chain was obtained from a study of blood T cell repertoires in COVID-19 (dated by TCRdb to 2020 to 2021). About the study as a whole: The collaborator samples originated in the United States, Italy and Spain and spanned the acute and convalescent phases of COVID-19. The prospective study material was composed of cDNA or gDNA derived from T cells, B-cell-depleted T cells, or PBMCs. Deeply sampled blood TCRbeta repertoires from subjects exposed to, actively infected with, or recovered from COVID-19 were included in the dataset. The repertoires were released in a freely available public database meant as a resource for research on the immune response to SARS-CoV-2. Samples came from the ongoing ImmuneRACE study (first 160 participants) plus 1,254 subjects from 6 global collaborators. The sample metadata nearly always contained a de-identified subject ID, COVID-19 status, age in years and sex. Where HLA class I and class II types were available, the types were taken from metadata supplied by the sample provider, not from assay-based typing.

A note on this clone: The antigen it recognizes is unknown. No quality values exist for individual bases; no much larger clone is one base distant.

From the cysteine up to the phenylalanine, the CDR3 has a length of 15 residues. The entry retains the CDR3 DNA only, 45 bases that are in frame from base 1. V sheds 7 bases and J sheds 2 bases, leaving 17 bases between their ends. Based on the germline V gene (reference sequence), the CDR1 and CDR2 sequences are MNHEY and SMNVEV. A second Seattle source provided samples from volunteer blood donors who had recovered from COVID-19. Whole blood was collected in K2EDTA tubes by collaborating institutions according to the institutions' own protocols. For TCRbeta analysis, collaborator samples were shipped as frozen whole blood, as isolated PBMCs, or as DNA extracted from either sample type. TCRbeta CDR3 regions were amplified from genomic DNA using the immunoSEQ Assay, a bias-controlled multiplex PCR. From the authors' description of their analysis: The number of nucleated cells in each sample was estimated by amplification of reference gene primers within the assay. To quantify the absolute abundance of each unique TCRbeta CDR3 rearrangement, sequence reads were collapsed and filtered. For each sample, productive Simpson clonality was calculated as the square root of Simpson's diversity index across productive rearrangements. TCRdb's version of the immuneACCESS table is confined to in-frame rearrangements and falls short of the full clone set. An unresolved V gene accounts for under half of the shortfall where checked; the remainder is of unknown origin. That table furnishes V, J and clone size, whereas the DNA furnished D and trimming. A total of some 250,000 clones appear in this sample, approximately 84% of them only once. Roughly 3% of the sample is held by the ten biggest clonotypes.

Summary of the overall study and its limitations: Clinical and demographic metadata were provided uncurated, with the amount varying by source and participant.

Sequencing input: peripheral blood. The rearranged chain carries TRBV27 and TRBJ1-2; D gene: possibly TRBD1, on 6 matching bases. This receptor was taken from a young woman who had recovered from COVID-19. The CDR3 protein is CASTYGRGSNYGYTF. The bases read TGTGCCAGCACATACGGCAGGGGCTCCAACTATGGCTACACCTTC.